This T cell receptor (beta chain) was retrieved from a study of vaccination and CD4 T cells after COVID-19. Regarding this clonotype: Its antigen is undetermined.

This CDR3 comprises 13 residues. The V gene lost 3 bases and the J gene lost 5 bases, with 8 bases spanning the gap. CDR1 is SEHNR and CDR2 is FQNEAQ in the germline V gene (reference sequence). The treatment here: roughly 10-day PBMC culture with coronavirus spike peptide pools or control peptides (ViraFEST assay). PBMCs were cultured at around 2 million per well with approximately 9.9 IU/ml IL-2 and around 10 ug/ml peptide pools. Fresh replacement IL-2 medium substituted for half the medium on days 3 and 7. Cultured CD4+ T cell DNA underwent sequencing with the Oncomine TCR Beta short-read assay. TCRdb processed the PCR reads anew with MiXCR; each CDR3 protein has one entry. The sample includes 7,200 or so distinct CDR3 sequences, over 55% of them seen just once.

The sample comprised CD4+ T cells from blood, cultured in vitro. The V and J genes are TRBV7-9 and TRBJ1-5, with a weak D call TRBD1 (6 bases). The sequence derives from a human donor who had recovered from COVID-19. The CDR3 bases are TGTGCCAGCAGCTTGAGGGGGGATCAGCCCCAGCATTTT. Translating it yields CASSLRGDQPQHF.